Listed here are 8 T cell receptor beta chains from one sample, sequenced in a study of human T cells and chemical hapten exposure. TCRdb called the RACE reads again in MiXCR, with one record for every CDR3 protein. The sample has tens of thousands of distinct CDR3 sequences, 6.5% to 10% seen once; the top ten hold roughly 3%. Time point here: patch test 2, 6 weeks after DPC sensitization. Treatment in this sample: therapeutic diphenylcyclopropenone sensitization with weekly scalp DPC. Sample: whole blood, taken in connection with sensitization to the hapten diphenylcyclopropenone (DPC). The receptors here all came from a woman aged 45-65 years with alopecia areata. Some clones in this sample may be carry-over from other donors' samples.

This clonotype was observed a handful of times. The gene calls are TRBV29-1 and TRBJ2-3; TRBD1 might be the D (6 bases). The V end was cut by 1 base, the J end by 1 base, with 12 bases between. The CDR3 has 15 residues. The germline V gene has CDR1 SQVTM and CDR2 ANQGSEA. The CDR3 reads CSVEGGAGGTDTQYF. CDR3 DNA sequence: TGCAGCGTTGAAGGTGGAGCAGGGGGCACAGATACGCAGTATTTT.

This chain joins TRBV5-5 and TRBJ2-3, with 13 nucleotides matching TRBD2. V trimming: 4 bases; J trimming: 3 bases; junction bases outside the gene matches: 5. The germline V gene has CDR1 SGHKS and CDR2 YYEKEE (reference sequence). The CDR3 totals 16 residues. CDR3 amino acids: CASSGRLAGGTDTQYF. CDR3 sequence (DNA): TGTGCCAGCAGCGGACGACTAGCGGGGGGAACAGATACGCAGTATTTT.

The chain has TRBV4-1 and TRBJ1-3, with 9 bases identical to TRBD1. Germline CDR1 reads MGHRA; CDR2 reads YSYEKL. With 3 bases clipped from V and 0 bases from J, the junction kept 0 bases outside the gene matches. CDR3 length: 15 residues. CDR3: CASSQDRGSGNTIYF. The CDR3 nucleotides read TGCGCCAGCAGCCAGGACAGGGGCTCTGGAAACACCATATATTTT.

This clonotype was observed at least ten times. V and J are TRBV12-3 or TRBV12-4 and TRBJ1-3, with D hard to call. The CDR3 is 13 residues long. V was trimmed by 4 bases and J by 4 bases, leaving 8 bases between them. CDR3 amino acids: CASSSYLGNTIYF. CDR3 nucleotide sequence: TGTGCCAGCAGTTCATATCTGGGAAACACCATATATTTT.

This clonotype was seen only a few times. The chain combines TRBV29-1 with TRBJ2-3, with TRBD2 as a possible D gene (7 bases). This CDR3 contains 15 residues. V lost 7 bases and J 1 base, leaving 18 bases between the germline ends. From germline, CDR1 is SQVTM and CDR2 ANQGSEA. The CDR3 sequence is CSAEGGRGRTDTQYF. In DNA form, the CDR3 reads TGCAGCGCCGAGGGGGGGAGGGGACGCACAGATACGCAGTATTTT.

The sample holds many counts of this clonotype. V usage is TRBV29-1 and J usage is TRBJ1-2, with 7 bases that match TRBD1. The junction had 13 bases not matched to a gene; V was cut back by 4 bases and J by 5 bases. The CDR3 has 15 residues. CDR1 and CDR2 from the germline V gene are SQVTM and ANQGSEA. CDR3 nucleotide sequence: TGCAGCGTTGGGGGACAGACTCCCTTCGGGTATGGCTACACCTTC. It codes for CSVGGQTPFGYGYTF.

CDR3 sequence: CASTNDRNTEAFF. The CDR3 region has the DNA TGTGCCAGCACGAATGACAGGAACACTGAAGCTTTCTTT. The chain carries TRBV3-1 and TRBJ1-1; perhaps TRBD1 as D (5 bases). The V end was cut by 7 bases, the J end by 1 base, with 10 bases between. CDR3 length equals 13 residues. CDR1 LGHDT and CDR2 YNNKEL come from the germline V gene (reference sequence). The variable domain in full, completed from reference TRBV3-1 and TRBJ1-1, reads DTAVSQTPKYLVTQMGNDKSIKCEQNLGHDTMYWYKQDSKKFLKIMFSYNNKELIINETVPNRFSPKSPDKAHLNLHINSLELGDSAVYFCASTNDRNTEAFFGQGTRLTVV.

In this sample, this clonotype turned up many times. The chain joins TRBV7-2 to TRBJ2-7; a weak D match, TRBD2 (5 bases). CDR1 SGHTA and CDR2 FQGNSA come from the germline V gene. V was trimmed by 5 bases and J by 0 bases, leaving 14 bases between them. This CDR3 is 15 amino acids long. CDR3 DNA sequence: TGTGCCAGCAGCCTAGACTATACTCCCTCCTACGAGCAGTACTTC. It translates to CASSLDYTPSYEQYF.